This T cell receptor beta chain was documented in a study of blood T cell repertoires in COVID-19. Study-level background: Sites in the United States, Italy and Spain provided acute and convalescent COVID-19 samples. T cells, B-cell-depleted T cells, or PBMCs supplied cDNA or gDNA.

During active infection, Seattle patients enrolled and were then monitored through disease. Authors' methods: For nucleated cells, counts were estimated from reference gene primer amplification. Sequencing was performed with immunoSEQ multiplex PCR; in TCRdb, only in-frame clones are kept and a portion is missing. V and J calls plus clone size are reproduced from that table; the DNA served to infer D and trimming. The sample yields about 410,000 clones, roughly 90% seen once. The germline V and J ends were trimmed by 0 bases and 8 bases, with 17 bases remaining between them. There are 16 residues in the CDR3. Germline values: CDR1 MGHDK, CDR2 SYGVNS. This clone came up once.

Material for sequencing was peripheral blood. This clonotype was obtained from a middle-aged woman with COVID-19, enrolled during active disease. V gene TRBV25-1 combines with J gene TRBJ2-1, with a tentative D call TRBD1 (5 bases). CDR3 sequence (DNA): TGTGCCAGCAGTGAATATCGCCCCGGCAGGGTCGATGAGCAGTTCTTC. Its protein product is CASSEYRPGRVDEQFF.